Following are 29 T cell receptor beta chains from one sample sequenced in a study of T cell repertoires in cytomegalovirus infection. One entry per CDR3 protein results from TCRdb running MiXCR on the reads. Of approximately 110,000 distinct CDR3 sequences in the sample, about 40% were seen once. Their recognized antigens are unknown. The input for sequencing was CD8+ T cells from cultured PBMCs, taken from culture after CMV antigen stimulation. All receptors derive from a human donor in good health (CMV status not recorded). Some clones in this sample may be carry-over from other donors' samples.

This clonotype has just a few counts. J is TRBJ2-2 and V is TRBV19; a possible D gene is TRBD1 (5 bases). V was clipped by 8 bases and J by 4 bases, with 17 bases between them. In germline, CDR1 is LNHDA, CDR2 SQIVND (reference sequence). This CDR3 is built from 15 residues. CDR3 sequence: CASRTAGRGTGELFF. The CDR3 DNA reads as TGTGCCAGTCGTACCGCAGGGCGCGGCACCGGGGAGCTGTTTTTT.

The chain uses TRBV6-5 and TRBJ2-2; D may be TRBD2 (5 bases). The V and J ends lost 5 bases and 4 bases respectively, with 8 bases between them. The CDR3 consists of 13 residues. Germline-derived CDR1 and CDR2 are MNHEY and SVGAGI. The CDR3 protein is CASSPRVTGELFF. The DNA of the CDR3 is TGTGCCAGCAGTCCGAGGGTCACCGGGGAGCTGTTTTTT.

This clonotype appeared a few times. The chain joins TRBV2 to TRBJ2-5; 7 nucleotides agree with TRBD2. The CDR3 extends over 12 amino acids. Germline V lookup: CDR1 SNHLY, CDR2 FYNNEI. Here the CDR3 reads CIDRDYQETQYF. The CDR3 nucleotides are TGTATCGACCGGGACTATCAAGAGACCCAGTACTTC.

The rearrangement uses TRBV4-1 and TRBJ2-7; the D is unclear. Germline assignment: CDR1 MGHRA and CDR2 YSYEKL. The CDR3 runs to 15 residues. Between the trimmed V and J ends, which lost 0 bases and 3 bases, there was a span of 12 bases. The chain's CDR3 is CASSQDRWFDYEQYF. CDR3 bases: TGCGCCAGCAGCCAAGATCGCTGGTTTGACTACGAGCAGTACTTC.

The CDR3 sequence: CSATSGTDSYNEQFF. The CDR3 coding sequence is TGCAGTGCTACTTCCGGGACAGACTCCTACAATGAGCAGTTCTTC. V is TRBV20-1 and J is TRBJ2-1; 7 bases agree with TRBD1. In germline, CDR1 is DFQATT, CDR2 SNEGSKA (reference sequence). This CDR3 has 15 residues. The V gene end was trimmed by 4 bases and the J gene end by 0 bases; junction bases not matched to a gene: 6.

The CDR3 protein is CASSYDGASYNEQFF. The CDR3 DNA is TGTGCCAGCAGCTACGACGGTGCCTCCTACAATGAGCAGTTCTTC. The chain joins TRBV12-3 or TRBV12-4 to TRBJ2-1; D uncertain. This CDR3 contains 15 residues. The germline V and J ends were trimmed by 6 bases and 0 bases, with 12 bases remaining between them.

This clonotype came up a few times. The CDR3 region is CASTFRDSEAFF. The CDR3 DNA follows: TGTGCCAGCACTTTCCGGGACAGTGAAGCTTTCTTT. The chain recombines TRBV6-6 with TRBJ1-1, with 7 bases identical to TRBD1. CDR1 MNHNY and CDR2 SVGAGI come from the germline V gene (reference sequence). CDR3 length: 12 residues. J lost 7 bases, V lost 7 bases, and 6 bases had no gene match.

This clonotype was seen once. The V and J genes are TRBV7-9 and TRBJ1-2; tentative D call: TRBD1 (5 bases). The CDR3 has 14 residues. Germline CDR1 and CDR2: SEHNR and FQNEAQ (reference sequence). V was trimmed by 1 base and J by 6 bases, leaving 12 bases between them. The CDR3 nucleotides are TGTGCCAGCAGCTTAGGTATGGGGGAGGATGGCTACACCTTC. Its translation is CASSLGMGEDGYTF.

This clonotype was counted many times. The genes are TRBV7-7 and TRBJ2-7, with 11 bases fitting TRBD2. In germline, CDR1 is SSHAT, CDR2 FNYEAQ (reference sequence). Trimming at V came to 1 base and at J to 5 bases, leaving 4 bases not matched to a gene. The CDR3 consists of 15 residues. In DNA form, the CDR3 reads TGTGCCAGCAGCTTAGGTAGCGGGGGGGCGGACGAGCAGTACTTC. Translated, it gives CASSLGSGGADEQYF. Based on the CDR3 plus reference TRBV7-7 and TRBJ2-7, the full variable domain is GAGVSQSPRYKVTKRGQDVTLRCDPISSHATLYWYQQALGQGPEFLTYFNYEAQPDKSGLPSDRFSAERPEGSISTLTIQRTEQRDSAMYRCASSLGSGGADEQYFGPGTRLTVT.

This clonotype was found many times. The chain links TRBV7-3 to TRBJ1-1, with D possibly TRBD1 on 5 matching bases. This CDR3 comprises 15 residues. Trimming pared 8 bases from V and 3 bases from J, leaving 19 bases between. Germline V gene sequence: CDR1 SGHTA, CDR2 FQGTGA. Here the CDR3 reads CASAITGASDTEAFF. CDR3 sequence (DNA): TGTGCCAGCGCCATTACAGGAGCCTCAGACACTGAAGCTTTCTTT.

V is TRBV12-3 or TRBV12-4 and J is TRBJ2-1; possible D gene TRBD2, 6 bases. CDR3 length equals 14 residues. With 0 bases removed from V and 8 bases from J, the gap between germline ends came to 11 bases. The DNA of the CDR3 is TGTGCCAGCAGTTTAGCGGGGGGATACGATGAGCAGTTCTTC. Its translation: CASSLAGGYDEQFF.

The genes are TRBV11-2 and TRBJ2-3, with no clear D. V was trimmed by 0 bases and J by 7 bases, leaving 5 bases between them. CDR3 size: 12 residues. Germline-derived CDR1 and CDR2 are SGHAT and FQNNGV. CDR3 in DNA: TGTGCCAGCAGCTTAGAGAGCAATACGCAGTATTTT. Amino acid sequence: CASSLESNTQYF.

The V gene is TRBV20-1, the J gene TRBJ1-4; D not resolved. Germline-derived CDR1 and CDR2 are DFQATT and SNEGSKA (reference sequence). The ends were cut back, 1 base at V and 4 bases at J, with 7 bases in the middle. This CDR3 is built from 13 residues. The CDR3 reads CSARVPLNEKLFF. CDR3 nucleotide sequence: TGCAGTGCTAGAGTCCCCCTTAATGAAAAACTGTTTTTT.

The rearrangement joins TRBV18 to TRBJ1-2; D possibly corresponds to TRBD1 (5 bases). Germline V lookup: CDR1 KGHSH, CDR2 LQKENI. The V and J ends lost 0 bases and 4 bases respectively, with 9 bases between them. The CDR3 has 14 amino acids. CDR3: CASSPPTESYGYTF. Here the CDR3 DNA reads TGTGCCAGCTCACCACCGACAGAGTCCTATGGCTACACCTTC.

This chain links TRBV20-1 with TRBJ2-1; D call uncertain. V was shortened by 0 bases and J by 1 base, with 7 bases between the two germline ends. The CDR3 spans 14 residues. Per the germline V gene, CDR1 is DFQATT and CDR2 is SNEGSKA (reference sequence). The CDR3 DNA reads as TGCAGTGCTAGAGAAACGGCGTCCTACAATGAGCAGTTCTTC. It translates to CSARETASYNEQFF.

The rearrangement uses TRBV7-6 and TRBJ1-3; unclear D gene. V was trimmed by 2 bases and J by 6 bases, leaving 11 bases between them. The CDR3 is 14 residues long. CDR1 SGHVS and CDR2 FNYEAQ come from the germline V gene. In DNA, the CDR3 is TGTGCCAGCAGCTTAACTGGGTGGGAAAACACCATATATTTT. This encodes CASSLTGWENTIYF.

This clonotype showed up just a few times. The chain is built from TRBV20-1 and TRBJ2-3; D might be TRBD1 or TRBD2, each matching 5 bases. Per germline, CDR1 DFQATT and CDR2 SNEGSKA (reference sequence). The CDR3 extends over 16 amino acids. The V end lost 0 bases, the J end lost 0 bases, and 13 bases lay between the germline ends. The CDR3 region is CSARDHRGPSTDTQYF. The DNA of the CDR3 is TGCAGTGCTAGAGATCACCGGGGACCTAGCACAGATACGCAGTATTTT.

This clonotype was seen many times. The chain has TRBV20-1 and TRBJ1-2, with 8 bases aligning to TRBD1. There are 14 residues in the CDR3. Germline V gives CDR1 DFQATT, CDR2 SNEGSKA (reference sequence). This chain's CDR3 is CRGTGLSTNYGYTF. The CDR3 DNA reads TGCAGGGGGACAGGATTAAGTACTAACTATGGCTACACCTTC.

J is TRBJ2-1 and V is TRBV11-2; 11 bases are a match to TRBD2. The trim removed 4 bases at V and 9 bases at J, leaving 2 bases unmatched. The CDR3 covers 13 residues. The germline gives CDR1 SGHAT, CDR2 FQNNGV. As DNA, the CDR3 is TGTGCCAGCAGCTCGACTAGCGGGGTTGAGCAGTTCTTC. Translated, it gives CASSSTSGVEQFF.

The table lists this clonotype with a count of one. The chain carries TRBV7-6 and TRBJ1-2; 7 nucleotides align to TRBD1. The CDR3 covers 14 residues. Germline loops: CDR1 SGHVS, CDR2 FNYEAQ. With V trimmed by 5 bases and J by 8 bases, 11 bases remained unmatched. The CDR3, as DNA: TGTGCCAGCAGCGCAGGGACAGTCCGGGGAGGCTACACCTTC. It encodes CASSAGTVRGGYTF.

The chain carries TRBV12-3 or TRBV12-4 and TRBJ2-1; D not resolved. V was pared by 7 bases and J by 5 bases, with 18 bases between. The CDR3 runs to 15 residues. The CDR3 here is CASTSIESVHNEQFF. CDR3 nucleotides: TGTGCCAGCACCTCTATCGAGTCAGTACACAATGAGCAGTTCTTC.

At least ten counts were recorded for this clonotype. The V call is TRBV7-9, the J call TRBJ1-1; no clear D. The V and J ends lost 1 base and 1 base respectively, with 7 bases between them. Germline V CDR1 and CDR2: SEHNR, FQNEAQ (reference sequence). CDR3 size: 14 residues. The CDR3 is CASSLVLGNTEAFF. For the CDR3, the DNA is TGTGCCAGCAGCTTAGTTCTGGGGAACACTGAAGCTTTCTTT.

The J gene is TRBJ2-7, the V gene TRBV4-1; TRBD1 aligns across 7 bases. Germline assignment: CDR1 MGHRA and CDR2 YSYEKL. The junction had 8 bases not matched to a gene; V was cut back by 1 base and J by 2 bases. The CDR3 runs to 16 residues. The CDR3 coding sequence is TGCGCCAGCAGCCAAGTCCCTCAGGGGGTTACCTACGAGCAGTACTTC. It specifies CASSQVPQGVTYEQYF.

The chain recombines TRBV12-3 or TRBV12-4 with TRBJ2-3, with 8 bases matching TRBD2. V shed 0 bases and J 6 bases; nucleotides not matched to a gene: 5. CDR3 size: 15 residues. The CDR3 is CASSLARGGGDTQYF. As DNA, the CDR3 is TGTGCCAGCAGTTTAGCCCGGGGGGGCGGGGATACGCAGTATTTT.

This clonotype was detected ten times or more. The chain couples TRBV7-6 to TRBJ2-1; 13 nucleotides align to TRBD2. This CDR3 has 17 residues. Germline trimming cut 2 bases from V and 8 bases from J; bases unmatched to any gene: 9. CDR1 is SGHVS and CDR2 is FNYEAQ in the germline V gene. CDR3 in DNA: TGTGCCAGCAGCTTACTGGGACTAGCGGGGACCGGCGATGAGCAGTTCTTC. Amino acids: CASSLLGLAGTGDEQFF.

This clonotype was recorded a few times. The rearrangement links TRBV19 to TRBJ1-1; TRBD1 aligns across 9 bases. Germline lookup yields CDR1 LNHDA and CDR2 SQIVND (reference sequence). J lost 1 base, V lost 5 bases, and 8 bases had no gene match. CDR3 length: 16 amino acids. CDR3 residues: CASSERDREWNTEAFF. The CDR3 DNA reads TGTGCCAGTAGTGAGCGGGACAGGGAATGGAACACTGAAGCTTTCTTT.

This chain uses TRBV2 with TRBJ2-5; TRBD1 is a possible D gene (5 bases). The CDR3 contains 14 residues. With 5 bases removed from V and 1 base from J, the gap between germline ends came to 11 bases. Germline-derived CDR1 and CDR2 are SNHLY and FYNNEI. The DNA of the CDR3 is TGTGCCAGCAGTCCAGGGCTGGGCCAAGAGACCCAGTACTTC. Protein: CASSPGLGQETQYF.

CDR3: CASSLAGPSTNEKLFF. In DNA, the CDR3 is TGTGCCAGCAGTTTGGCAGGTCCCTCAACTAATGAAAAACTGTTTTTT. The chain joins TRBV27 to TRBJ1-4; no clear D. CDR1 and CDR2 (germline): MNHEY, SMNVEV (reference sequence). Trimming pared 3 bases from V and 0 bases from J, leaving 11 bases between. The CDR3 has 16 amino acids.

This chain joins TRBV19 and TRBJ2-2, with 10 bases identical to TRBD1. With V trimmed by 3 bases and J by 7 bases, 8 bases remained unmatched. CDR1 LNHDA and CDR2 SQIVND come from the germline V gene (reference sequence). This CDR3 comprises 16 residues. Here the CDR3 DNA reads TGTGCCAGTAGTATCCCGGACAGGGGGAGCCACGGGGAGCTGTTTTTT. It codes for CASSIPDRGSHGELFF.